The 2 T cell receptor beta chains given below trace back to one sample, sequenced in a study of blood T cell repertoires in COVID-19. Assay: immunoSEQ multiplex PCR; the TCRdb copy retains only in-frame clones and omits some. The sample includes around 70,000 clones, roughly four fifths seen only once; the top ten take around two fifths. The sample taken for sequencing was peripheral blood. The origin of the receptors is an older man with acute or convalescent COVID-19.

This clone was picked up a small number of times. The chain employs TRBV5-6 and TRBJ2-7; 7 nucleotides line up with TRBD1. The CDR3 loop spans 13 amino acids. The germline V gene encodes CDR1 SGHDT and CDR2 YYEEEE. Trimming at V came to 4 bases and at J to 2 bases, leaving 3 bases not matched to a gene. CDR3 sequence reads: CASSQGQTYEQYF. Written as DNA, the CDR3 is TGTGCCAGCAGCCAGGGACAGACCTACGAGCAGTACTTC. The complete variable domain, with remaining parts taken from reference TRBV5-6 and TRBJ2-7, reads DAGVTQSPTHLIKTRGQQVTLRCSPKSGHDTVSWYQQALGQGPQFIFQYYEEEERQRGNFPDRFSGHQFPNYSSELNVNALLLGDSALYLCASSQGQTYEQYFGPGTRLTVT.

The chain links TRBV27 to TRBJ1-4; 7 nucleotides align to TRBD1. The CDR3 sequence is 16 residues long. Germline CDR1 and CDR2: MNHEY and SMNVEV (reference sequence). V lost 6 bases and J lost 4; bases outside the gene matches: 11. The CDR3 bases are TGTGCCAGCAGAAATCACCCGACAGGGAATAATGAAAAACTGTTTTTT. Its translation is CASRNHPTGNNEKLFF.